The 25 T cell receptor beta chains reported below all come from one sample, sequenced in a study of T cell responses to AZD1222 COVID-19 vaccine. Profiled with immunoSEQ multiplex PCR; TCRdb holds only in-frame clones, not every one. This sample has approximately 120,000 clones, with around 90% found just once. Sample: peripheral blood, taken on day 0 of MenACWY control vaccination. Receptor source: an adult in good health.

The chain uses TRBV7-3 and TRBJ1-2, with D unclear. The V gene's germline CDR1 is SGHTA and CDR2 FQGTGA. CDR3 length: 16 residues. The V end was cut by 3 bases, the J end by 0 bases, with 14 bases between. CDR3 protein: CASSFGGTAPNYGYTF. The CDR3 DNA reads TGTGCCAGCAGCTTCGGTGGTACAGCACCTAACTATGGCTACACCTTC.

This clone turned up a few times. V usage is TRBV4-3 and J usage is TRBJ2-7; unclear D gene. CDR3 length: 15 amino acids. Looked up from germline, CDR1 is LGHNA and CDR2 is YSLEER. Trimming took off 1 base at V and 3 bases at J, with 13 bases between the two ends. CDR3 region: CASSQVLDTYYEQYF. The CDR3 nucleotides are TGCGCCAGCAGCCAAGTCCTAGACACGTACTACGAGCAGTACTTC.

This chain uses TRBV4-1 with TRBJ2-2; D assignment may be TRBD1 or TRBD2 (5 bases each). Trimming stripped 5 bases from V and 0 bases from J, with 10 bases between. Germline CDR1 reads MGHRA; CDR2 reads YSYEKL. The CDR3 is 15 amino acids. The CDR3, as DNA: TGCGCCAGCAGCTCCGGGACGCCGAACACCGGGGAGCTGTTTTTT. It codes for CASSSGTPNTGELFF.

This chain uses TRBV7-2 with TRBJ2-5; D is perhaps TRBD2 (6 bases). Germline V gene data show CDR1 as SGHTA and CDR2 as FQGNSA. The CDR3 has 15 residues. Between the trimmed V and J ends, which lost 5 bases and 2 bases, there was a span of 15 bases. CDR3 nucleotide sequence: TGTGCCAGCAGCCCCACTCGGGAGTTTCAAGAGACCCAGTACTTC. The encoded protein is CASSPTREFQETQYF. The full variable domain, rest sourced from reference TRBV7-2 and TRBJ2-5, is GAGVSQSPSNKVTEKGKDVELRCDPISGHTALYWYRQSLGQGLEFLIYFQGNSAPDKSGLPSDRFSAERTGGSVSTLTIQRTQQEDSAVYLCASSPTREFQETQYFGPGTRLLVL.

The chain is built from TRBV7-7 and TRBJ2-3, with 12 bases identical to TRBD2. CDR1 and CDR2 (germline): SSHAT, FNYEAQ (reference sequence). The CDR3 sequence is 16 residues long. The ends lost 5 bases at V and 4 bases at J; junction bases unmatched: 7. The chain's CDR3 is CASSPGLAGSSDTQYF. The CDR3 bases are TGTGCCAGCAGCCCTGGACTAGCGGGGTCTTCAGATACGCAGTATTTT.

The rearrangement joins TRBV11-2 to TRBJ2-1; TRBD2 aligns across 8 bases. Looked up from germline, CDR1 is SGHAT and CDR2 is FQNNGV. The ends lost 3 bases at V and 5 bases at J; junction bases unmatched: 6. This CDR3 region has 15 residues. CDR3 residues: CASSLRGDSDNEQFF. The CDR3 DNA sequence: TGTGCCAGCAGCTTGCGGGGGGACTCGGACAATGAGCAGTTCTTC.

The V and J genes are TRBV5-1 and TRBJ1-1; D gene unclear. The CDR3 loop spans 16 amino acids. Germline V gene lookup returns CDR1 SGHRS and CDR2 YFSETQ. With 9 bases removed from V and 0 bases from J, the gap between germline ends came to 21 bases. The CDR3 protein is CATKWTAGAMNTEAFF. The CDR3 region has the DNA TGCGCCACCAAATGGACCGCAGGTGCGATGAACACTGAAGCTTTCTTT.

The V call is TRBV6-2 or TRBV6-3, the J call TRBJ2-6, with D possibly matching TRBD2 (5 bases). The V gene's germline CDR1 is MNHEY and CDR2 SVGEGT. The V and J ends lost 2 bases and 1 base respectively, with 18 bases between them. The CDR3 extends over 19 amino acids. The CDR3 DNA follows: TGTGCCAGCAGTTACGAAACCCCAGGAGGTTTGTCTGGGGCCAACGTCCTGACTTTC. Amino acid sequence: CASSYETPGGLSGANVLTF.

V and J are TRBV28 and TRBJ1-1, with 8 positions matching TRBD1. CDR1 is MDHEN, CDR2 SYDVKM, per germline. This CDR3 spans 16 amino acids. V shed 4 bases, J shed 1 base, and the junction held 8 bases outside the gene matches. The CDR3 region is CASSSHGQGRNTEAFF. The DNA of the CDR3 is TGTGCCAGCAGTTCCCACGGACAGGGTCGGAACACTGAAGCTTTCTTT.

The CDR3 DNA follows: TGTGCCAGCAGATCGGGACAGATCAATCAGCCCCAGCATTTT. Its protein is CASRSGQINQPQHF. This sequence joins TRBV28 and TRBJ1-5; the match to TRBD1 covers 7 bases. With V trimmed by 6 bases and J by 3 bases, 5 bases remained unmatched. Per germline, CDR1 MDHEN and CDR2 SYDVKM. The CDR3 is 14 amino acids.

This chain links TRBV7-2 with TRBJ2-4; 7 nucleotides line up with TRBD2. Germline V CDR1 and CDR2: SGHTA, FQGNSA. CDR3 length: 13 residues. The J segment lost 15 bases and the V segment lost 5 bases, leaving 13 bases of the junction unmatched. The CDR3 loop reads CASSVGWREGPYF. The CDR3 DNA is TGTGCCAGCAGCGTAGGGTGGAGGGAGGGCCCGTACTTC. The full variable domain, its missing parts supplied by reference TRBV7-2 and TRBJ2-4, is GAGVSQSPSNKVTEKGKDVELRCDPISGHTALYWYRQSLGQGLEFLIYFQGNSAPDKSGLPSDRFSAERTGGSVSTLTIQRTQQEDSAVYLCASSVGWREGPYFGAGTRLSVL.

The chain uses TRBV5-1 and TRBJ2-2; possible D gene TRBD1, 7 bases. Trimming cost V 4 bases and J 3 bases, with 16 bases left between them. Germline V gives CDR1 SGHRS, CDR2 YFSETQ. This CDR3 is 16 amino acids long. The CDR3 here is CASSKTGRGDTGELFF. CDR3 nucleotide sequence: TGCGCCAGCAGCAAGACAGGGCGGGGAGACACCGGGGAGCTGTTTTTT.

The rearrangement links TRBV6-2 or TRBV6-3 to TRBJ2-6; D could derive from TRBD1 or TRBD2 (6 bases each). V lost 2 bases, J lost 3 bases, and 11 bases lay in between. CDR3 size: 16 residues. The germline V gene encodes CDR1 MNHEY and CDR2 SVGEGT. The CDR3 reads CASSYPEGVGANVLTF. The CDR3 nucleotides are TGTGCCAGCAGTTACCCGGAGGGGGTTGGGGCCAACGTCCTGACTTTC.

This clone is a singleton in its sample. The CDR3 sequence: CASRLRTGKGTDTQYF. For the CDR3, the DNA is TGTGCCAGCAGGTTGAGGACAGGGAAGGGTACAGATACGCAGTATTTT. J is TRBJ2-3 and V is TRBV7-8, with 8 nucleotides matching TRBD1. J was trimmed by 3 bases and V by 6 bases; bases with no gene match: 11. The V gene's germline CDR1 is SGHVS and CDR2 FQNEAQ. The CDR3 has 16 residues. Based on the CDR3 plus reference TRBV7-8 and TRBJ2-3, the full variable domain is GAGVSQSPRYKVAKRGQDVALRCDPISGHVSLFWYQQALGQGPEFLTYFQNEAQLDKSGLPSDRFFAERPEGSVSTLKIQRTQQEDSAVYLCASRLRTGKGTDTQYFGPGTRLTVL.

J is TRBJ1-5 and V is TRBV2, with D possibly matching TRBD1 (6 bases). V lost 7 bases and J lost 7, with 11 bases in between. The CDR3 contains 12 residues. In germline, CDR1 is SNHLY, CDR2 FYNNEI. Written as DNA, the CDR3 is TGTGCCAGCAACCGACAGGCCCAGCCCCAGCATTTT. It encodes CASNRQAQPQHF. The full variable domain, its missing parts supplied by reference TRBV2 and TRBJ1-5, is EPEVTQTPSHQVTQMGQEVILRCVPISNHLYFYWYRQILGQKVEFLVSFYNNEISEKSEIFDDQFSVERPDGSNFTLKIRSTKLEDSAMYFCASNRQAQPQHFGDGTRLSIL.

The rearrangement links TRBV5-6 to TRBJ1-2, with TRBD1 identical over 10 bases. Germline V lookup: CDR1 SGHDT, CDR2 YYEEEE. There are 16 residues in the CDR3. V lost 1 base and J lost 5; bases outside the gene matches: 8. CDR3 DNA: TGTGCCAGCAGCTTGTTAGTCGGGACAGGGGAATATGGCTACACCTTC. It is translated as CASSLLVGTGEYGYTF.

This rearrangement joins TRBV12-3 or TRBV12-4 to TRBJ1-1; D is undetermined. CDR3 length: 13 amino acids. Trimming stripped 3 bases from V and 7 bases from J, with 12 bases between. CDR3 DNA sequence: TGTGCCAGCAGTTTCGCGGAAGGTGATGAAGCTTTCTTT. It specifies CASSFAEGDEAFF.

For the CDR3, the DNA is TGTGCCAGCAGTTTACGATTCGAGCAGTACTTC. Protein sequence: CASSLRFEQYF. The rearrangement links TRBV12-3 or TRBV12-4 to TRBJ2-7; D gene unclear. There are 11 residues in the CDR3. Trimming pared 2 bases from V and 6 bases from J, leaving 5 bases between.

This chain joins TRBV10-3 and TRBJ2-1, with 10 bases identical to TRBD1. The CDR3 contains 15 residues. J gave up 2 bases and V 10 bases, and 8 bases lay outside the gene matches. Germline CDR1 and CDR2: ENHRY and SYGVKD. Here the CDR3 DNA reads TGTGCCACCGGAGCCGGGACAGGGGCCTACAATGAGCAGTTCTTC. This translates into CATGAGTGAYNEQFF.

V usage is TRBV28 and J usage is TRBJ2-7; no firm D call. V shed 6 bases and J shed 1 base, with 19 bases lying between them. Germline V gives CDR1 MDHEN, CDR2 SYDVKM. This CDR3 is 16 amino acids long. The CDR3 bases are TGTGCCAGCAGCTCCCAACCACAGATTTGGTCCTACGAGCAGTACTTC. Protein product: CASSSQPQIWSYEQYF.

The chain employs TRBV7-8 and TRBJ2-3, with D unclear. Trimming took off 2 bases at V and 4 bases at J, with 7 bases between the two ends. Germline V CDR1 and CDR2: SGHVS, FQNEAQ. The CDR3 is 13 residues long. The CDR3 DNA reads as TGTGCCAGCAGCTTATCTACAGCAGATACGCAGTATTTT. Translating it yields CASSLSTADTQYF.

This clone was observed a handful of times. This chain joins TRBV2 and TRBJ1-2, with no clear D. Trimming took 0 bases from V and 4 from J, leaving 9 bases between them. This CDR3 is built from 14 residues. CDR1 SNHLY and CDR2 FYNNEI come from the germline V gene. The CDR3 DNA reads TGTGCCAGCAGTGAAGCCGGAGGCCCCTATGGCTACACCTTC. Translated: CASSEAGGPYGYTF. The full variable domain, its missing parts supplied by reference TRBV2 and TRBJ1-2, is EPEVTQTPSHQVTQMGQEVILRCVPISNHLYFYWYRQILGQKVEFLVSFYNNEISEKSEIFDDQFSVERPDGSNFTLKIRSTKLEDSAMYFCASSEAGGPYGYTFGSGTRLTVV.

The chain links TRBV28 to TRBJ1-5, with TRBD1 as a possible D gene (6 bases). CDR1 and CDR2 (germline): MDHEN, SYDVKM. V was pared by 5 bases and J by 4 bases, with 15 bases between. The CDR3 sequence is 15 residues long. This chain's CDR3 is CASSAGGQTNQPQHF. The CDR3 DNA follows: TGTGCCAGCAGTGCTGGTGGACAGACAAATCAGCCCCAGCATTTT.

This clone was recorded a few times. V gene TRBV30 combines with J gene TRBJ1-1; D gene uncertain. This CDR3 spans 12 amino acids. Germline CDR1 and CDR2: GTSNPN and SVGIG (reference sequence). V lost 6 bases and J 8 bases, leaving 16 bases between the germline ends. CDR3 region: CACQKNAREAFF. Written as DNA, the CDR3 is TGTGCCTGCCAAAAAAACGCCAGGGAAGCTTTCTTT.

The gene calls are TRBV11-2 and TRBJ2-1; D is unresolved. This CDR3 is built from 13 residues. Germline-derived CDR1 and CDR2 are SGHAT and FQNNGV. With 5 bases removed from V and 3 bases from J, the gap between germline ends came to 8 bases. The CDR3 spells CASSASDYNEQFF. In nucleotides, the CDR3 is TGTGCCAGCAGCGCATCGGACTACAATGAGCAGTTCTTC.